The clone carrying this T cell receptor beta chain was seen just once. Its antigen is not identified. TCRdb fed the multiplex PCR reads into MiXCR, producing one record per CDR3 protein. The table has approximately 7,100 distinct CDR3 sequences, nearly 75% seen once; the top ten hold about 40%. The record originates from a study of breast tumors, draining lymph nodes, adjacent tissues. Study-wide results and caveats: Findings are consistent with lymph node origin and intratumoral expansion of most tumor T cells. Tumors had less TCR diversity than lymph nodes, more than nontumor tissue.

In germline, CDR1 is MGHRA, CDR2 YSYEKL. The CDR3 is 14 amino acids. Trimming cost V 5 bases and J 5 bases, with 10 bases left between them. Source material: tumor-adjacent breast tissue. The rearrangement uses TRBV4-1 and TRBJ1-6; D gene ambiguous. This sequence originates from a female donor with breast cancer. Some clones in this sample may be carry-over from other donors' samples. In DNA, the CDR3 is TGCGCCAGCAGCAAGGTACGGAATAATTCACCCCTCCACTTT. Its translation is CASSKVRNNSPLHF.